This TCR beta chain appears in the sequencing data of a study of blood T cell repertoires in COVID-19. The table came from immunoSEQ multiplex PCR; TCRdb's copy has only in-frame clones and leaves some out. In the table there are some 300,000 clones, about 91% of which are singletons. The CDR3 totals 15 residues. Germline assignment: CDR1 SGHRS and CDR2 YFSETQ. The ends were cut back, 1 base at V and 6 bases at J, with 13 bases in the middle. Specimen: PBMCs or T cells enriched from blood (not recorded which). This sequence joins TRBV5-1 and TRBJ1-4, with D possibly TRBD1 on 5 matching bases. The TCR comes from a woman between 35 and 50 years old who had recovered from COVID-19. The CDR3 sequence: CASSLTGTADEKLFF. For the CDR3, the DNA is TGCGCCAGCAGCTTGACCGGGACTGCGGATGAAAAACTGTTTTTT.